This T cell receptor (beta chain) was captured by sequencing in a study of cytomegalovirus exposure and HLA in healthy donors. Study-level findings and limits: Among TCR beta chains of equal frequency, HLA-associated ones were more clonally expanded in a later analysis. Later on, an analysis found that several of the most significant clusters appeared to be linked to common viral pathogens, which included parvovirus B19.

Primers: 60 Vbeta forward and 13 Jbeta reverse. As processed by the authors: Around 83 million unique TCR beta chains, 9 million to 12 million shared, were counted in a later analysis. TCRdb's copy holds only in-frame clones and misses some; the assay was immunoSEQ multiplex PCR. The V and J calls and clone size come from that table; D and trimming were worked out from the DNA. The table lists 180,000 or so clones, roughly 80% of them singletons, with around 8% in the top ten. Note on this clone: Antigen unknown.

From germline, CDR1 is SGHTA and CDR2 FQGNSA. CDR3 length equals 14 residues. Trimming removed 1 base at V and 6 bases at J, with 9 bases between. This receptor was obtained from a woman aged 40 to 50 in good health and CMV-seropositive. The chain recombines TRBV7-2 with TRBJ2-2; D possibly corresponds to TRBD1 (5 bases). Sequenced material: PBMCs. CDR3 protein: CASSLGRVAGELFF. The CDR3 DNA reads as TGTGCCAGCAGCTTAGGCAGGGTGGCCGGGGAGCTGTTTTTT.